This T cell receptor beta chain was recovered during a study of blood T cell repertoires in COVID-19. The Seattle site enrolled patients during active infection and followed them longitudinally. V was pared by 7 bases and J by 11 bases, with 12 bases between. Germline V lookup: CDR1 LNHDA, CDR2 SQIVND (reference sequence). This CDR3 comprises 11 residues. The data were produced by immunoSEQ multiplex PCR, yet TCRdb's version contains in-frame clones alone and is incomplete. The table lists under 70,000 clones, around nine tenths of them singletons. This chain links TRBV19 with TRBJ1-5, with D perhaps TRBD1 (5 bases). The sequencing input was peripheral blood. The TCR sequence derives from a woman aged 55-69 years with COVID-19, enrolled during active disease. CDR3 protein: CASKERGAQHF. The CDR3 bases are TGTGCCAGTAAGGAGCGGGGGGCCCAGCATTTT.